This paragraph covers one T cell receptor (beta chain) sequence. What antigen it recognizes has not been identified. No base-level quality is on record; no much larger clone is a single base apart. Including the terminal cysteine and phenylalanine, the CDR3 comprises 10 residues. The sequence is cut down to CDR3 DNA, 30 bases in frame from base 1. In the germline V gene, CDR1 corresponds to SGHTA and CDR2 to FQGTGA. The junction shows trimming of 8 bases on V and 8 bases on J, plus 6 bases between the germline ends. This entry comes from a study of CD8 T cells in Susac syndrome (dated by TCRdb to between 2018 and 2020). Regarding the research as a whole: Repertoire sequencing was used to test whether CD8+ T cell activation and differentiation in Susac syndrome was antigen driven. Here is what the overall study found, with its caveats: The number of individuals in the TCR sequencing and HLA analysis was recognized as being relatively small.

RNA was extracted using the RNeasy kit, and about 0.45 to 1 ug of the RNA was reverse transcribed with random hexamers. The immunoSEQ multiplex PCR assay, covering 54 Vbeta and 13 Jbeta segments, was used to amplify TCR beta CDR3 regions. PCR amplification bias was corrected using a synthetic template baseline for primer optimization and computational correction. In the authors' own workflow: Reads were annotated to V, D and J genes according to IMGT and were analyzed with immunoSEQ Analyzer, with only productive sequences retained. Clonality was calculated as one minus the Shannon entropy normalized by log2 of the number of productive unique sequences. For each patient and control, public and private clones were evaluated among the 100 most prevalent clones. Clones were defined as Susac-specific when absent from the healthy and MS cohorts, from fewer than 1,300 published viral clones and from other ImmuneACCESS disease sequences. TCRdb itself trimmed the public reads at Q25 with fastp, ran MiXCR and retained productive beta chains. Rows with one shared CDR3 protein collapse into an entry with the most common genes and DNA. The V and J calls reflect TCRdb's pipeline rather than the authors' work. For this sample the table gives approximately 200,000 distinct CDR3 sequences, of which nearly 95% were detected only once. The top ten hold about 0.09% of the sample.

Peripheral blood CD8+ and CD4+ T cells from healthy donors, Susac syndrome patients and multiple sclerosis patients were profiled by high-throughput TCR beta sequencing. Multiple sclerosis controls were treatment-naive patients with stable or active relapsing-remitting disease fulfilling revised McDonald criteria. Bulk CD8+ and CD4+ T cells were purified by magnetic negative isolation, whereas CD8+ TEMRA cells were enriched by FACS. Blood was drawn into EDTA tubes, processed within 24 hours, and PBMCs were isolated by density gradient centrifugation. PBMCs intended for TCR sequencing were cryopreserved in liquid nitrogen and were subsequently thawed in a 37 degrees C water bath. Purity of sorted or isolated CD4+, CD8+ and CD8+ TEMRA cells was at least 90%.

This clonotype was sampled from a human donor with multiple sclerosis. The specimen was CD4+ T cells from PBMCs. This chain joins TRBV7-3 to TRBJ1-4; no confident D gene assignment can be made. CDR3 reads: CASRREKLFF. The sequence in DNA is TGTGCCAGCCGCCGGGAAAAACTGTTTTTT. Reference TRBV7-3 and TRBJ1-4 genes cover what lies past the CDR3, so the full variable domain is GAGVSQTPSNKVTEKGKYVELRCDPISGHTALYWYRQSLGQGPEFLIYFQGTGAADDSGLPNDRFFAVRPEGSVSTLKIQRTERGDSAVYLCASRREKLFFGSGTQLSVL.